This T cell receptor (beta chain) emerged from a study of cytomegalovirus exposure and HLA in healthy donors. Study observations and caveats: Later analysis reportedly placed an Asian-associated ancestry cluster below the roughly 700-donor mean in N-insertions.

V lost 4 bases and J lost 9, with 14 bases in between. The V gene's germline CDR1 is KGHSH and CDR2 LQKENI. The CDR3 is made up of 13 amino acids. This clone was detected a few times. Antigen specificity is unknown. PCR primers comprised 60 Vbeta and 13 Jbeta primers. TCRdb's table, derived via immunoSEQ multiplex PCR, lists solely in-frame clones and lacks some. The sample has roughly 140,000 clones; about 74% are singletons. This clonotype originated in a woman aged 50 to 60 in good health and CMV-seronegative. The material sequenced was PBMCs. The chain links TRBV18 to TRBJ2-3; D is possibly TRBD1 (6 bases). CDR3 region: CASSRTGKTTQYF. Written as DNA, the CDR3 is TGTGCCAGCTCACGAACAGGGAAAACAACGCAGTATTTT.